The clone carrying this TCR beta chain was picked up a small number of times. As yet, its antigen is unknown. This sample was included in a study of T cell repertoires in cytomegalovirus infection. Study-wide background: CMV infection and matching HLA type were both indicated by public TCR beta signatures. General study points: Dominant in the ex vivo response were TCR beta clonotypes restricted by HLA-C and specific for CMV.

One entry per CDR3 protein, called by TCRdb with MiXCR from the reads. The sample gives roughly 760,000 distinct CDR3 sequences, roughly a third of which show up once; 2.5% to 3.5% is in the top ten. The source of this sequence is a human donor in good health (CMV status not recorded). Some clones in this sample may be carry-over from other donors' samples. The sequenced material came from PBMCs.

This CDR3 is CASSLELPTDTQYF. The CDR3 DNA is TGTGCCAGCAGTTTAGAACTGCCCACAGATACGCAGTATTTT. The chain employs TRBV27 and TRBJ2-3; D ambiguous. The V and J ends lost 2 bases and 2 bases respectively, with 8 bases between them. The CDR3 has 14 amino acids. Germline V gene data show CDR1 as MNHEY and CDR2 as SMNVEV (reference sequence).